One sample yielded the 20 T cell receptor beta chains listed below, sequenced in a study of blood T cells in healthy people across ages. Together with a sample-barcoded 5' primer, a J-beta primer mix was included in a second PCR lasting roughly 6 to 12 cycles. Each CDR3 protein is one row after TCRdb ran MiXCR on the 5' RACE reads. This sample has 1.5 million to 2 million distinct CDR3 sequences, with 30% to 40% found just once. The sequenced material came from blood. These receptors came from a human donor in good health.

The chain uses TRBV10-3 and TRBJ2-5; 12 bases are a match to TRBD2. The CDR3 has 17 residues. With 3 bases clipped from V and 1 base from J, the junction kept 6 bases outside the gene matches. Germline assignment: CDR1 ENHRY and CDR2 SYGVKD. The CDR3, as DNA: TGTGCCATCAGTGACCGGACTAGCGGGGACTTCCAAGAGACCCAGTACTTC. It encodes CAISDRTSGDFQETQYF.

A note on this clonotype: One end of the junction is discordant with germline, which a read error may explain. The V gene is TRBV7-2, the J gene TRBJ2-1; D unclear. The CDR3 contains 18 residues. The germline V gene encodes CDR1 SGHTA and CDR2 FQGNSA. DNA of the CDR3: TGTGCCAACAGCTTAAGTTCGCTTCGCACCCTGGAGCAGAATGAGCAGTTCTTC. This translates into CANSLSSLRTLEQNEQFF.

V is TRBV9 and J is TRBJ1-2, with D maybe TRBD1 (6 bases). The V gene lost 4 bases and the J gene lost 3 bases, with 16 bases spanning the gap. Germline V gene data show CDR1 as SGDLS and CDR2 as YYNGEE. This CDR3 spans 15 amino acids. The CDR3 is CASSSRHREDYGYTF. The CDR3 coding sequence is TGTGCCAGCAGCAGCCGTCACAGGGAGGACTATGGCTACACCTTC.

This clonotype was detected a few times. V usage is TRBV21-1 and J usage is TRBJ1-2; the D segment call TRBD1 is taken from the table without a DNA check. TRBV21-1 is labeled a pseudogene. CDR3 size: 18 residues. CDR3 sequence reads: CASSKVRGYMGVSYGYTF. As DNA, the CDR3 is TGTGCCAGCAGCAAGGTCCGGGGGTATATGGGAGTTAGCTATGGCTACACCTTC.

This clonotype has a handful of counts. The rearrangement uses TRBV13 and TRBJ2-7, with a weak D call TRBD1 (5 bases). In germline, CDR1 is PRHDT, CDR2 FYEKMQ (reference sequence). V lost 6 bases and J 6 bases, leaving 18 bases between the germline ends. The CDR3 consists of 14 residues. Here the CDR3 reads CASRIEKGRVEQYF. CDR3 in DNA: TGTGCCAGCAGGATCGAAAAGGGGCGCGTCGAGCAGTACTTC.

This clonotype appeared once. This chain links TRBV2 with TRBJ2-3; the D is unclear. Per germline, CDR1 SNHLY and CDR2 FYNNEI. The CDR3 spans 14 residues. Trimming removed 5 bases from V and 2 bases from J, with 11 bases in between. The CDR3 sequence: CASSPLVDTDTQYF. For the CDR3, the DNA is TGTGCCAGCAGTCCCCTAGTAGACACAGATACGCAGTATTTT.

This clonotype was seen only a few times. V gene TRBV5-1 combines with J gene TRBJ1-1; D uncertain. Germline CDR1 SGHRS, CDR2 YFSETQ. The CDR3 sequence is 15 residues long. Trimming shortened V by 0 bases and J by 1 base, and 10 bases separated the two germline ends. CDR3 in amino acids: CASSLEGPQNTEAFF. CDR3 nucleotide sequence: TGCGCCAGCAGCTTGGAGGGCCCTCAGAACACTGAAGCTTTCTTT.

This chain connects TRBV12-3 or TRBV12-4 to TRBJ1-1; TRBD1 agrees at 7 bases. CDR3 length: 13 residues. Trimming at V came to 6 bases and at J to 6 bases, leaving 7 bases not matched to a gene. The CDR3: CASSRQGPSEAFF. The CDR3 DNA reads as TGTGCCAGCAGCCGACAGGGACCGTCTGAAGCTTTCTTT.

This clonotype has just a few counts. The CDR3 is CSASIIGQGVEETQYF. CDR3 DNA sequence: TGCAGTGCTAGCATCATAGGACAGGGGGTAGAGGAGACCCAGTACTTC. The chain links TRBV20-1 to TRBJ2-5; 10 bases align to TRBD1. CDR3 length: 16 amino acids. V gave up 3 bases and J gave up 5 bases; unmatched junction bases: 12. Germline loops: CDR1 DFQATT, CDR2 SNEGSKA (reference sequence).

The chain couples TRBV11-2 to TRBJ2-5; D is possibly TRBD1 or TRBD2 (5 bases each). This CDR3 spans 11 amino acids. In germline, CDR1 is SGHAT, CDR2 FQNNGV. V shed 10 bases and J shed 6 bases, with 12 bases lying between them. CDR3 in amino acids: CATEWGQTQYF. The CDR3 DNA reads TGTGCCACCGAATGGGGACAGACCCAGTACTTC.

The chain combines TRBV7-2 with TRBJ1-2; the D gene is possibly TRBD1 (5 bases). This CDR3 contains 13 residues. Trimming shortened V by 5 bases and J by 2 bases, and 9 bases separated the two germline ends. Germline V CDR1 and CDR2: SGHTA, FQGNSA. CDR3 DNA: TGTGCCAGCAGCGAACAGGAGAACTATGGCTACACCTTC. It codes for CASSEQENYGYTF.

This chain connects TRBV3-1 to TRBJ1-5; unclear D gene. Germline V CDR1 and CDR2: LGHDT, YNNKEL (reference sequence). V was trimmed by 1 base and J by 5 bases, leaving 24 bases between them. The CDR3 runs to 19 residues. As DNA, the CDR3 is TGTGCCAGCAGCCAAGGAAGGCCGGGTTGGGCTTGGTCCGATCAGCCCCAGCATTTT. Translated, it gives CASSQGRPGWAWSDQPQHF.

This clonotype was detected only a few times. The junction and the germline gene differ at one end; a read error may be behind it. This rearrangement joins TRBV6-2 or TRBV6-3 to TRBJ2-1; D possibly corresponds to TRBD1 (5 bases). CDR1 MNHEY and CDR2 SVGEGT come from the germline V gene. The CDR3 length is 15 residues. The CDR3 bases are TGTGCCAGCAGTTACTCAGACAGCACCCTGAATGAACAGTTCTTC. Its translation is CASSYSDSTLNEQFF.

This clonotype turned up a few times. The chain carries TRBV12-3 or TRBV12-4 and TRBJ1-5; possible D gene TRBD1, 5 bases. The V gene lost 6 bases and the J gene lost 0 bases, with 9 bases spanning the gap. The CDR3 runs to 14 residues. The CDR3 DNA reads TGTGCCAGCAGCGGGACGGTTAGCAATCAGCCCCAGCATTTT. It codes for CASSGTVSNQPQHF.

The rearrangement uses TRBV20-1 and TRBJ1-4, with D tentatively TRBD1 (5 bases). Germline assignment: CDR1 DFQATT and CDR2 SNEGSKA (reference sequence). Trimming took 3 bases from V and 4 from J, leaving 24 bases between them. The CDR3 covers 18 residues. The CDR3 region has the DNA TGCAGTGCTAGTCAGGGCCCAACCAGCTCTTCTATTAATGAAAAACTGTTTTTT. Its protein product is CSASQGPTSSSINEKLFF.

The CDR3 DNA sequence: TGTGCCAGCAGCGTCGTGGGGGCATCAGATACGCAGTATTTT. Residues: CASSVVGASDTQYF. The genes are TRBV7-9 and TRBJ2-3; D possibly corresponds to TRBD1 (6 bases). From germline, CDR1 is SEHNR and CDR2 FQNEAQ (reference sequence). The CDR3 has 14 amino acids. V lost 5 bases and J lost 4, with 13 bases in between.

On this clonotype: Likely a read error: the CDR3 ends without its conserved phenylalanine or tryptophan. The chain recombines TRBV5-1 with TRBJ2-7; D possibly matches TRBD1 or TRBD2 (5 bases each). Trimming left V 0 bases short and J 3 bases short, with 13 bases between. Germline CDR1 is SGHRS and CDR2 is YFSETQ. The CDR3 covers 15 residues. The CDR3 loop reads CASSLDSGGDYEQYC. The CDR3 nucleotides are TGCGCCAGCAGCTTGGATTCTGGGGGAGACTACGAGCAGTACTGC.

This clonotype was seen only once. The chain couples TRBV7-2 to TRBJ2-7; D is unresolved. Germline loops: CDR1 SGHTA, CDR2 FQGNSA. Trimming took 1 base from V and 2 from J, leaving 12 bases between them. The length of the CDR3 is 15 residues. CDR3 nucleotides: TGTGCCAGCAGCTTAGTTCTAGGCGAGGCCTACGAGCAGTACTTC. This codes for CASSLVLGEAYEQYF. Drawing the rest from reference TRBV7-2 and TRBJ2-7, the complete variable domain is GAGVSQSPSNKVTEKGKDVELRCDPISGHTALYWYRQSLGQGLEFLIYFQGNSAPDKSGLPSDRFSAERTGGSVSTLTIQRTQQEDSAVYLCASSLVLGEAYEQYFGPGTRLTVT.

Regarding this clonotype: One end of the junction does not line up with germline, which may come from a read error. The chain carries TRBV24-1 and TRBJ2-3, with unresolved D. In germline, CDR1 is KGHDR, CDR2 SFDVKD. There are 13 residues in the CDR3. The chain's CDR3 is CATRDFEADTQYF. CDR3 DNA sequence: TGTGCCACCAGGGATTTTGAGGCTGATACGCAGTATTTT.

The gene calls are TRBV5-6 and TRBJ2-5; D gene unclear. The CDR3 sequence is 11 residues long. V gave up 2 bases and J gave up 14 bases, with 13 bases separating them. CDR1 and CDR2 from the germline V gene are SGHDT and YYEEEE. The CDR3 loop reads CASSLDGEHYF. The CDR3 DNA reads as TGTGCCAGCAGCTTAGACGGCGAGCACTACTTC.